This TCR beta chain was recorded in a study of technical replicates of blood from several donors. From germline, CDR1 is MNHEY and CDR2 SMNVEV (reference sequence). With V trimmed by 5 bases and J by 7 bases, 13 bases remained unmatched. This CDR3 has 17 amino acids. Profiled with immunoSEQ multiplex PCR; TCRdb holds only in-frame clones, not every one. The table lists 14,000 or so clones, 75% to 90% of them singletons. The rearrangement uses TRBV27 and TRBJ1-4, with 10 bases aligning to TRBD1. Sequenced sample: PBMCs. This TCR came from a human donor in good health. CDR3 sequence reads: CASSTGTGAARGEKLFF. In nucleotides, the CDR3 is TGTGCCAGCAGTACCGGGACAGGGGCCGCCAGAGGTGAAAAACTGTTTTTT.